These 3 T cell receptor beta chains share one sample of origin, sequenced in a study of T cell responses to AZD1222 COVID-19 vaccine. Only in-frame clones appear in the TCRdb table, and some are missing; sequencing was by immunoSEQ multiplex PCR. The sample yields fewer than 130,000 clones, 70% to 90% seen once. Source: peripheral blood, taken on day 0 of AZD1222 vaccination. The receptors stem from an adult in good health.

V usage is TRBV28 and J usage is TRBJ2-1; 8 nucleotides match TRBD2. Looked up from germline, CDR1 is MDHEN and CDR2 is SYDVKM. This CDR3 spans 17 amino acids. V was clipped by 2 bases and J by 9 bases; unmatched bases: 15. The CDR3 reads CASSLIGGTRPRVEQFF. CDR3 coding DNA: TGTGCCAGCAGTTTAATAGGAGGGACTAGGCCCAGGGTTGAGCAGTTCTTC. Combining the CDR3 with reference TRBV28 and TRBJ2-1 gives the whole variable domain DVKVTQSSRYLVKRTGEKVFLECVQDMDHENMFWYRQDPGLGLRLIYFSYDVKMKEKGDIPEGYSVSREKKERFSLILESASTNQTSMYLCASSLIGGTRPRVEQFFGPGTRLTVL.

The CDR3 sequence is CASRDAGSSYNEQFF. The CDR3 coding sequence is TGTGCCAGCAGAGATGCCGGGAGCTCCTACAATGAGCAGTTCTTC. The V gene is TRBV6-6, the J gene TRBJ2-1; D is perhaps TRBD2 (6 bases). The germline CDR1 and CDR2 sequences are MNHNY and SVGAGI (reference sequence). The germline V and J ends were trimmed by 6 bases and 0 bases, with 12 bases remaining between them. This CDR3 comprises 15 residues.

The CDR3 nucleotides read TGTGCCAGTAGTCCCGAAGGGTTTGGCTACACCTTC. Its translation: CASSPEGFGYTF. This chain links TRBV19 with TRBJ1-2; D call uncertain. The CDR3 extends over 12 amino acids. Trimming shortened V by 5 bases and J by 7 bases, and 11 bases separated the two germline ends. Germline CDR1 reads LNHDA; CDR2 reads SQIVND (reference sequence).